This TCR beta chain was identified during a study of beta chain features in type 1 diabetes. About the research overall: Comparable age, gender and cell yields were observed in patients relative to healthy donors. Study results and limitations: A possible short-template PCR bias applies equally to patients and controls.

The entirety of the isolated RNA underwent reverse transcription, so expressed TCRB transcripts were sequenced. Generated by immunoSEQ multiplex PCR, the TCRdb table keeps only in-frame clones and is missing some. The table shows approximately 100,000 clones, with approximately 39% occurring only once. A remark on this clone: Its antigen is unidentified.

Sorting that relied on CD45RO/CCR7/CD25/CD127/CD95/CD27 yielded CD4+ naive, central memory, regulatory and stem cell-like memory cells. Sorting gave populations that all exceeded 95% purity. The V gene's germline CDR1 is SNHLY and CDR2 FYNNEI. The CDR3 is 18 amino acids. Trimming removed 3 bases from V and 2 bases from J; junction bases left unmatched: 4. This clonotype was obtained from a young woman in good health. The V and J genes are TRBV2 and TRBJ2-1; TRBD2 agrees at 16 bases. Sequencing input: stem cell memory CD4+ T cells from blood. The CDR3 reads CASSDPGLAGGPYNEQFF. CDR3 in DNA: TGTGCCAGCAGTGACCCGGGACTAGCGGGAGGGCCCTACAATGAGCAGTTCTTC.